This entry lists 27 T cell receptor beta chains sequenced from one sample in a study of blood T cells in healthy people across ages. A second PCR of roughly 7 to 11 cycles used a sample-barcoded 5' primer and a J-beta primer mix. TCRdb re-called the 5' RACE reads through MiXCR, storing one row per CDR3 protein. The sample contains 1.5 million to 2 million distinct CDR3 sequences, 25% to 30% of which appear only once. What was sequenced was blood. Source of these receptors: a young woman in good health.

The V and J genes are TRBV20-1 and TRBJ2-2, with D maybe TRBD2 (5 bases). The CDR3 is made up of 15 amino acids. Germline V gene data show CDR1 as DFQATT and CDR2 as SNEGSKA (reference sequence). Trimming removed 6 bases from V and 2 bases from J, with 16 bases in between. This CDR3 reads CSAFGGGRNTGELFF. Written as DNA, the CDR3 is TGCAGTGCGTTTGGAGGCGGAAGAAACACCGGGGAGCTGTTTTTT.

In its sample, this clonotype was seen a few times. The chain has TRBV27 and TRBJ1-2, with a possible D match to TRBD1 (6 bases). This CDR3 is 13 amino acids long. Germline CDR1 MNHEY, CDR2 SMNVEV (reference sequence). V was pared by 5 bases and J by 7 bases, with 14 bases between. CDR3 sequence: CASSNTGMAGYTF. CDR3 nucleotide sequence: TGTGCCAGCAGTAATACAGGGATGGCTGGCTACACCTTC.

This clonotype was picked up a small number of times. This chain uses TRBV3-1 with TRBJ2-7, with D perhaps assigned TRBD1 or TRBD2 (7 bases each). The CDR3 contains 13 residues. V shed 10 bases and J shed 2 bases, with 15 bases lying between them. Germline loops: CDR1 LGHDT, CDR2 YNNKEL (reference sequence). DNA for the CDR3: TGTGCCACCAAGCAGGGGGGGGCCTACGAGCAGTACTTC. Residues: CATKQGGAYEQYF.

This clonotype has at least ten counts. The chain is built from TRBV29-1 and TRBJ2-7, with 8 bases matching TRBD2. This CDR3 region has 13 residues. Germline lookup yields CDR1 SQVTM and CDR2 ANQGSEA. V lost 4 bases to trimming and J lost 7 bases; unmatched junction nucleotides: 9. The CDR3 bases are TGCAGCGTTGGAATAGCGGGAACGGGGGAGCAGTACTTC. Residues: CSVGIAGTGEQYF.

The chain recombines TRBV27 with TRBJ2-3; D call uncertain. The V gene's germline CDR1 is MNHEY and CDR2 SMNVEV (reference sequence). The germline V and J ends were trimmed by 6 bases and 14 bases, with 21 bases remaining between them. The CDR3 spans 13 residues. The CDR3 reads CASSPWTGDQPYF. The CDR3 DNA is TGTGCCAGCAGCCCCTGGACCGGCGACCAGCCGTATTTT.

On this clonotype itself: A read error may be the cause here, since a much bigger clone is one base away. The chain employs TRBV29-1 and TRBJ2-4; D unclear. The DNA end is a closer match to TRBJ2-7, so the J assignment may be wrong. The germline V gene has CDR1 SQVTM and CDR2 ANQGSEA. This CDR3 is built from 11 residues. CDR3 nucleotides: TGCAGCGCACTTTGGACCTACGAGCAGTACTTC. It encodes CSALWTYEQYF.

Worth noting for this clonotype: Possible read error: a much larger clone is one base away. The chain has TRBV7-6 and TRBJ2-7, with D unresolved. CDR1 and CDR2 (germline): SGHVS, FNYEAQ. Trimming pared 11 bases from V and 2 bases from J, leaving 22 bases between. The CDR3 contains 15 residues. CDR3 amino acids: CAPRPGVFSPYEQYF. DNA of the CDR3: TGTGCCCCCCGGCCGGGCGTGTTTTCCCCCTACGAGCAGTACTTC.

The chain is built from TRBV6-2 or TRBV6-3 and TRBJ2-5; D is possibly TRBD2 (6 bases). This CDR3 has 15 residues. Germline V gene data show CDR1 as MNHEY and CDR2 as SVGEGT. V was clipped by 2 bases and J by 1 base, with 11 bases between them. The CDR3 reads CASSYLAGLQETQYF. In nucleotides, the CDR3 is TGTGCCAGCAGTTACCTGGCGGGACTCCAAGAGACCCAGTACTTC.

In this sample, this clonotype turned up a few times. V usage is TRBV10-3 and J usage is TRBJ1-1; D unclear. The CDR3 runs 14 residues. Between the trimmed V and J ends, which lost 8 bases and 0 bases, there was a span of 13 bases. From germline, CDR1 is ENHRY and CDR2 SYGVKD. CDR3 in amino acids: CAIRQGDLNTEAFF. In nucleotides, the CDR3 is TGTGCCATCCGTCAAGGTGATTTGAACACTGAAGCTTTCTTT.

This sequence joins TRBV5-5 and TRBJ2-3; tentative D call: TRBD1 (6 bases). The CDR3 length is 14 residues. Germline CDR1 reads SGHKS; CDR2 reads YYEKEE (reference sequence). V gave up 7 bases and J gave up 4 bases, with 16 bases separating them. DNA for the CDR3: TGTGCCAGCCAGCTTTCGAGGGGGTCAGATACGCAGTATTTT. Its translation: CASQLSRGSDTQYF. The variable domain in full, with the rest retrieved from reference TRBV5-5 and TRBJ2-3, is DAGVTQSPTHLIKTRGQQVTLRCSPISGHKSVSWYQQVLGQGPQFIFQYYEKEERGRGNFPDRFSARQFPNYSSELNVNALLLGDSALYLCASQLSRGSDTQYFGPGTRLTVL.

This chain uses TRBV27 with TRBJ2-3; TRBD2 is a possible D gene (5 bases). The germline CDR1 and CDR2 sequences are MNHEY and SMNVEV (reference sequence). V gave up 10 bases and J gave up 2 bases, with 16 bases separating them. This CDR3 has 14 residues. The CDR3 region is CATMEVSYTDTQYF. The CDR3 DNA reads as TGTGCCACCATGGAGGTTAGCTACACAGATACGCAGTATTTT.

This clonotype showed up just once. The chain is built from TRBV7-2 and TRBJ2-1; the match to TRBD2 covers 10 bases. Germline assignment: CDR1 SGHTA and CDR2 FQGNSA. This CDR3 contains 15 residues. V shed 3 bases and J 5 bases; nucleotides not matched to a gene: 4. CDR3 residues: CASSFTSGINNEQFF. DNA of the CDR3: TGTGCCAGCAGCTTTACTAGCGGGATCAACAATGAGCAGTTCTTC.

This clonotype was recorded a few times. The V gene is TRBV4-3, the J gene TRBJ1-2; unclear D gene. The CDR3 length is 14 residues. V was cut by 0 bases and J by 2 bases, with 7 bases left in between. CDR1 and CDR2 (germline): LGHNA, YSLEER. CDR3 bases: TGCGCCAGCAGCCAAGAGAGCAAAAACTATGGCTACACCTTC. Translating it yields CASSQESKNYGYTF.

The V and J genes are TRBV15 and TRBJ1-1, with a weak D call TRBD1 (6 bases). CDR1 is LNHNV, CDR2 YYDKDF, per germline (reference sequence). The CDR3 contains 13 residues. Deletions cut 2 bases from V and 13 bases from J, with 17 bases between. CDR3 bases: TGTGCCACCAGCAGAAGACAGGACGGAATCGATTTCTTT. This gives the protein CATSRRQDGIDFF.

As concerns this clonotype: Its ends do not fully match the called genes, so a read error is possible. CDR3 sequence reads: CASSFDRETGEQFF. In DNA, the CDR3 is TGCGCCAGCAGCTTTGACAGGGAGACGGGTGAGCAGTTCTTC. The V gene is TRBV7-7, the J gene TRBJ2-1; 7 nucleotides match TRBD1. Germline V gives CDR1 SSHAT, CDR2 FNYEAQ (reference sequence). The CDR3 loop spans 14 amino acids.

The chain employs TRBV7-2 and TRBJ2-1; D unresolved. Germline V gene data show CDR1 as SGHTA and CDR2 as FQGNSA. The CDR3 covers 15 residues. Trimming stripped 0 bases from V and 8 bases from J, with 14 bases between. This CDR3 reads CASSLAGAIGYEQFF. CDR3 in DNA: TGTGCCAGCAGCTTAGCAGGAGCCATAGGTTATGAGCAGTTCTTC.

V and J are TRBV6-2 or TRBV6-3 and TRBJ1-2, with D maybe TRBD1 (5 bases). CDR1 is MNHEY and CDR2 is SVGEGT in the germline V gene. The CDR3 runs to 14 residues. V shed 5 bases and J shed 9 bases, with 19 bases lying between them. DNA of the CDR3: TGTGCCAGCAGTCAAAACCGACAGCTATGGAGCTACACCTTC. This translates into CASSQNRQLWSYTF.

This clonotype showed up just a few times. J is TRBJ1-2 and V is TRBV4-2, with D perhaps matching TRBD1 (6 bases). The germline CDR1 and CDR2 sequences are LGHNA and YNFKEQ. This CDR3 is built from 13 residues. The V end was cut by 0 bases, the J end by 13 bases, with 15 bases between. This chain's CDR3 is CASSQDRQGTRTF. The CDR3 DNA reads TGTGCCAGCAGCCAAGATCGCCAGGGGACTCGCACCTTC.

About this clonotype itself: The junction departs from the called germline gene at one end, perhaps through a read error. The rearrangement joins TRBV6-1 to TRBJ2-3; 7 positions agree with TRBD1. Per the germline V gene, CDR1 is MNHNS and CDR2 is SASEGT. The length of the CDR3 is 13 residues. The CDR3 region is CAGSEPGGDTQYF. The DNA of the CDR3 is TGTGCCGGCAGCGAACCAGGGGGAGATACGCAGTATTTT.

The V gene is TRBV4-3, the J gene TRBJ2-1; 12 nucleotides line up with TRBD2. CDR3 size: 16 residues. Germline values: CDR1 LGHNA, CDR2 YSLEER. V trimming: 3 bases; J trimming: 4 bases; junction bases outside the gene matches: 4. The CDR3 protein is CASSHIGLAGYNEQFF. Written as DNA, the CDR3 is TGCGCCAGCAGCCATATCGGACTAGCGGGATACAATGAGCAGTTCTTC.

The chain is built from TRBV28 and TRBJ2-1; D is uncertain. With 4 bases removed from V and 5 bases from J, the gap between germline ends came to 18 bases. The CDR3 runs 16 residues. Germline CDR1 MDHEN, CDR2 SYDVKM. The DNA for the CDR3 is TGTGCCAGCAGTTCCCCCGCCCCTGCAGACGACAATGAGCAGTTCTTC. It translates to CASSSPAPADDNEQFF.

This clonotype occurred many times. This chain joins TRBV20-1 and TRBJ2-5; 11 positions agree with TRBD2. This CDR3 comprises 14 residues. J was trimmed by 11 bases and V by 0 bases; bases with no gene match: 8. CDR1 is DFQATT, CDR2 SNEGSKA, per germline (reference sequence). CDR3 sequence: CSARDPTSGSQQYF. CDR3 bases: TGCAGTGCTAGAGACCCTACTAGCGGGAGCCAGCAGTACTTC.

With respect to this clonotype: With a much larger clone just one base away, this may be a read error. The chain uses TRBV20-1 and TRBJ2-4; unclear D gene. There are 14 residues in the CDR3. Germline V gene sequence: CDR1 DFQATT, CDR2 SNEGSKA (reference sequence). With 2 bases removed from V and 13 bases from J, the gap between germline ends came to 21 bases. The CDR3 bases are TGCAGTGCTAGAAGTGCTACCCAGGTCGATGAGCAGTACTTC. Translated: CSARSATQVDEQYF.

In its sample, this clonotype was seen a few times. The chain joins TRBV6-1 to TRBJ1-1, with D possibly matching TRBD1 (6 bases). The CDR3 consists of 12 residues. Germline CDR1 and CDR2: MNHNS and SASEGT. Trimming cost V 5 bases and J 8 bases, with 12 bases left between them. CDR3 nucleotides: TGTGCCAGCAGTCAAAGGGGGAGGGAAGCTTTCTTT. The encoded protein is CASSQRGREAFF.

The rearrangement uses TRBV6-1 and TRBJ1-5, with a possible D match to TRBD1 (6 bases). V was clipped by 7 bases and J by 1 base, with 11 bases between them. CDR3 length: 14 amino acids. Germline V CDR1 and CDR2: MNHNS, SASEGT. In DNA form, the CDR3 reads TGTGCCAGCACAGGGGCCATAAGCAATCAGCCCCAGCATTTT. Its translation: CASTGAISNQPQHF.

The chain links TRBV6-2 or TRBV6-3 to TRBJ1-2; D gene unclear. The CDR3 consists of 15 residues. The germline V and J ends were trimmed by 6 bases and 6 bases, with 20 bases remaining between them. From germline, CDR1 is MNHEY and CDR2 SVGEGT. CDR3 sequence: CASRPATDFGDGYTF. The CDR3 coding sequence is TGTGCCAGCAGACCAGCTACCGACTTTGGGGATGGCTACACCTTC.

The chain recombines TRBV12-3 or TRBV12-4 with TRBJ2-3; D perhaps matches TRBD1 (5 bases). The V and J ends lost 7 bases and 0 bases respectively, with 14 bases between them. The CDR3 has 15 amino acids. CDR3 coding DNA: TGTGCCAGCACCGAAGGGGTGTTGAGCACAGATACGCAGTATTTT. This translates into CASTEGVLSTDTQYF.